These 9 T cell receptor beta chains originate from one sample sequenced in a study of blood T cell repertoires in COVID-19. TCRdb's copy holds only in-frame clones and misses some; the assay was immunoSEQ multiplex PCR. The sample has about 120,000 clones; about 80% are singletons. The source material was peripheral blood. These receptor sequences come from a man aged 60 to 69 with active or convalescent COVID-19.

This clone is a singleton in its sample. The CDR3 DNA follows: TGTGCCAGTAGTCAAAACACCGGGGAGCTGTTTTTT. It translates to CASSQNTGELFF. The rearrangement joins TRBV19 to TRBJ2-2; the D is unclear. The CDR3 covers 12 residues. Trimming cost V 5 bases and J 2 bases, with 3 bases left between them. Germline CDR1 is LNHDA and CDR2 is SQIVND (reference sequence).

The chain recombines TRBV11-2 with TRBJ2-5, with 7 positions matching TRBD2. The V gene end was trimmed by 1 base and the J gene end by 5 bases; junction bases not matched to a gene: 7. Germline V gene sequence: CDR1 SGHAT, CDR2 FQNNGV. The length of the CDR3 is 15 residues. The CDR3 protein is CASSLGAGELETQYF. DNA of the CDR3: TGTGCCAGCAGCTTAGGGGCGGGAGAGTTGGAGACCCAGTACTTC.

This clone was detected a few times. The chain has TRBV5-4 and TRBJ2-1; TRBD1 matches at 11 bases. The CDR3 runs 14 residues. V shed 4 bases and J 9 bases; nucleotides not matched to a gene: 6. CDR1 SGHNT and CDR2 YYREEE come from the germline V gene (reference sequence). CDR3 residues: CASSLAGTGGEQFF. CDR3 sequence (DNA): TGTGCCAGCAGCCTGGCAGGGACAGGGGGTGAGCAGTTCTTC.

The chain combines TRBV9 with TRBJ2-3; 11 bases agree with TRBD2. J lost 3 bases, V lost 2 bases, and 2 bases had no gene match. The CDR3 is 15 amino acids. Germline lookup yields CDR1 SGDLS and CDR2 YYNGEE. The DNA for the CDR3 is TGTGCCAGCAGCGTTAGCGGGAGGGGTACAGATACGCAGTATTTT. Amino acid sequence: CASSVSGRGTDTQYF.

The rearrangement joins TRBV5-8 to TRBJ1-5; weak D call: TRBD1 (6 bases). Germline V gene data show CDR1 as SGHTS and CDR2 as YDEGEE. There are 17 residues in the CDR3. With 3 bases removed from V and 0 bases from J, the gap between germline ends came to 16 bases. CDR3 in DNA: TGTGCCAGCAGCTGGCCGGGGGGGCCCTATAGCAATCAGCCCCAGCATTTT. Translated: CASSWPGGPYSNQPQHF.

The rearrangement uses TRBV6-5 and TRBJ2-2, with 7 bases aligning to TRBD1. Per the germline V gene, CDR1 is MNHEY and CDR2 is SVGAGI. Trimming removed 2 bases from V and 0 bases from J; junction bases left unmatched: 0. This CDR3 has 15 amino acids. CDR3 bases: TGTGCCAGCAGTTACAGGGGGCCGAACACCGGGGAGCTGTTTTTT. Translating gives CASSYRGPNTGELFF.

V usage is TRBV29-1 and J usage is TRBJ2-5, with D possibly matching TRBD1 (7 bases). This CDR3 is built from 17 residues. The ends were cut back, 5 bases at V and 2 bases at J, with 24 bases in the middle. Germline values: CDR1 SQVTM, CDR2 ANQGSEA. As DNA, the CDR3 is TGCAGCGTTTACCTGTTATTTCAGGGGGGATCACAAGAGACCCAGTACTTC. Translation: CSVYLLFQGGSQETQYF.

This clone was observed a few times. The chain combines TRBV6-6 with TRBJ1-3, with a weak D call TRBD1 (6 bases). Trimming left V 5 bases short and J 4 bases short, with 21 bases between. Per germline, CDR1 MNHNY and CDR2 SVGAGI (reference sequence). The CDR3 has 17 amino acids. The CDR3 loop reads CASSPPGVSGAGNTIYF. The CDR3 DNA follows: TGTGCCAGCAGTCCCCCAGGGGTCTCCGGGGCAGGAAACACCATATATTTT.

The chain is built from TRBV2 and TRBJ2-2; 7 bases agree with TRBD2. This CDR3 is 14 amino acids long. Germline V gene sequence: CDR1 SNHLY, CDR2 FYNNEI. V gave up 4 bases and J gave up 7 bases; unmatched junction bases: 6. The CDR3, as DNA: TGTGCCAGCAGTGGACGGACTAGTGTCGGGGAGCTGTTTTTT. Translating gives CASSGRTSVGELFF.